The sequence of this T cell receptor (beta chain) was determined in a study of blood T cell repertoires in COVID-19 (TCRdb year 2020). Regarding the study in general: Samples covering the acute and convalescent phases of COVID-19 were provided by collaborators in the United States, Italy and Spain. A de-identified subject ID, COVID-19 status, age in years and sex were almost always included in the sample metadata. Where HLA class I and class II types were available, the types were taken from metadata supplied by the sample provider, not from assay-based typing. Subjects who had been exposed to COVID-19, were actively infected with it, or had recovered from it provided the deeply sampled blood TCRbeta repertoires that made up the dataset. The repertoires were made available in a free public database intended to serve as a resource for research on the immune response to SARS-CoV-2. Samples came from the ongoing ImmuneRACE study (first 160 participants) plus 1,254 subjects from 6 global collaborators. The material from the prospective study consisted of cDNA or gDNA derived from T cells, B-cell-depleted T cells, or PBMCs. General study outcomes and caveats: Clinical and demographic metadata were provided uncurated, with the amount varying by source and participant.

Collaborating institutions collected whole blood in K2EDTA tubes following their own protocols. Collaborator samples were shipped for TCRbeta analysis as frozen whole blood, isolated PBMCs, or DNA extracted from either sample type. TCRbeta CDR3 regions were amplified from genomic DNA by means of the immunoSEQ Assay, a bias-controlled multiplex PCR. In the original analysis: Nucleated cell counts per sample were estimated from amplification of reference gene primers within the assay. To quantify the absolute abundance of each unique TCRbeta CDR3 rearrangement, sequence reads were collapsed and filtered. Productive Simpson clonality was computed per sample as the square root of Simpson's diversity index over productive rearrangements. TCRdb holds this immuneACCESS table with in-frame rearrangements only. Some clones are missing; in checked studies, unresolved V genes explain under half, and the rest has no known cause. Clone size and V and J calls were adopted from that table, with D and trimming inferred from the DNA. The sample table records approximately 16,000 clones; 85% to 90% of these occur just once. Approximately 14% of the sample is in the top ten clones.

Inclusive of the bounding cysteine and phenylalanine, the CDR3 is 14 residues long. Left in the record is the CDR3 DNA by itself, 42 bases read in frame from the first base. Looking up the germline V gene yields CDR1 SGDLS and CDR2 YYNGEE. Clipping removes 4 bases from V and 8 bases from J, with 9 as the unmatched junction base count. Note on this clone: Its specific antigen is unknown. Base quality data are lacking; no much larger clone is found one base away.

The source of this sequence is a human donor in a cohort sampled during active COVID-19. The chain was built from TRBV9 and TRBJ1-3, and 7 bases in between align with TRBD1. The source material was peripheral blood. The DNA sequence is TGTGCCAGCAGCCCCAGGGGGGCGTGGGACACCATATATTTT. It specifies CASSPRGAWDTIYF.